This T cell receptor beta chain originates from a study of OX40 agonist ivuxolimab in advanced cancers. Study at large: Every patient in dose escalation had hepatocellular carcinoma, melanoma, renal cell or head and neck cancer. Age averaged around 58 years (range roughly 23 to 90), and approximately 80% were male. Study findings and constraints: On average, a greater number of expanded clones characterised CD8+ T cells relative to CD4+.

The data were produced by immunoSEQ multiplex PCR, yet TCRdb's version contains in-frame clones alone and is incomplete. The sample carries tens of thousands of clones, 70% to 85% recorded once. Turning to this clone: Antigen unknown.

This CDR3 region has 20 residues. V was pared by 0 bases and J by 3 bases, with 18 bases of the junction left unmatched. The germline V gene encodes CDR1 LGHNA and CDR2 YSLEER. On cycle 4 day 1 and cycle 7 day 1, as well as at baseline, blood was sampled. The genes are TRBV4-3 and TRBJ2-5; 8 bases align to TRBD2. The sample consisted of CD4+ or CD8+ T cells sorted from blood, taken in a trial of the OX40 agonist ivuxolimab. The sequence was obtained from an adult with an advanced solid tumor such as melanoma, head and neck, liver or kidney cancer. The CDR3 loop reads CASSQDRVLRLALGEETQYF. The CDR3 coding sequence is TGCGCCAGCAGCCAAGATAGGGTCCTAAGACTAGCGTTGGGGGAAGAGACCCAGTACTTC.